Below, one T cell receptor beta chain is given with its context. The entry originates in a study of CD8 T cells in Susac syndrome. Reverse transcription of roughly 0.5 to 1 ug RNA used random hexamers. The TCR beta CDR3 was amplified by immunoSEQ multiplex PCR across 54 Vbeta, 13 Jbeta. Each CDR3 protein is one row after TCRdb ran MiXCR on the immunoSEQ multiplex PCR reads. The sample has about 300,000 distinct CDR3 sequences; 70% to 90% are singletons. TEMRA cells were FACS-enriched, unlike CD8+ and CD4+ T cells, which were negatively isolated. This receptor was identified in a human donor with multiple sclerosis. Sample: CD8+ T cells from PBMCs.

The CDR3 protein is CASSLTGDTGELFF. For the CDR3, the DNA is TGTGCCAGCAGTTTAACAGGGGACACCGGGGAGCTGTTTTTT. This chain links TRBV12-3 or TRBV12-4 with TRBJ2-2, with TRBD1 identical over 7 bases. This CDR3 is built from 14 residues. With V trimmed by 2 bases and J by 3 bases, 0 bases remained unmatched.